A single sample gave rise to the 9 T cell receptor beta chains below, sequenced in a study of blood T cell repertoires in COVID-19 (dated by TCRdb to 2020 to 2022). The library was obtained by the immunoSEQ multiplex PCR assay. In its TCRdb copy, this immuneACCESS table keeps in-frame sequences only and misses some clones. Where compared with another copy, unresolved V genes explain less than half of these, and the others have no known cause. The sample table contains a few hundred thousand clones; only one count was recorded for around 88% of them. Together, the top ten hold 1% to 1.5% of the sample. Specimen: peripheral blood. The receptors stem from a woman aged 50 to 60 with acute or convalescent COVID-19.

The chain recombines TRBV4-3 with TRBJ1-1; D gene unclear. Germline values: CDR1 LGHNA, CDR2 YSLEER. V shed 0 bases and J shed 3 bases, with 17 bases lying between them. The CDR3 runs to 17 residues. The chain's CDR3 is CASSQESTATSYTEAFF. CDR3 in DNA: TGCGCCAGCAGCCAAGAATCAACAGCTACATCGTACACTGAAGCTTTCTTT.

The chain couples TRBV11-2 to TRBJ1-2; no reliable D call. From germline, CDR1 is SGHAT and CDR2 FQNNGV. This CDR3 spans 12 amino acids. Trimming took off 2 bases at V and 4 bases at J, with 5 bases between the two ends. In DNA, the CDR3 is TGTGCCAGCAGCTTATCAGGCTATGGCTACACCTTC. Its translation is CASSLSGYGYTF.

The chain links TRBV12-5 to TRBJ1-5; TRBD1 matches 10 bases. Germline V gene sequence: CDR1 LGHNT, CDR2 FRNRAP. The V and J ends lost 6 bases and 12 bases, in that order; junction bases with no gene match: 11. CDR3 length equals 14 residues. The CDR3: CASGATGGAGGQHF. The CDR3 bases are TGTGCTAGTGGCGCGACAGGGGGCGCGGGTGGCCAGCATTTT.

As for this clone: This specimen includes other DNA sequences encoding the same CDR3. The chain employs TRBV18 and TRBJ2-5, with D unresolved. CDR3 length: 13 amino acids. Trimming left V 2 bases short and J 3 bases short, with 7 bases between. Germline V gene data show CDR1 as KGHSH and CDR2 as LQKENI. The CDR3 nucleotides read TGTGCCAGCTCACCAACCCGGGAAGAGACCCAGTACTTC. It translates to CASSPTREETQYF.

CDR3 DNA: TGTGCCAGCAGCTTAAATAGGGGAGGGAATGGCTACACCTTC. It encodes CASSLNRGGNGYTF. The gene calls are TRBV7-3 and TRBJ1-2; a weak D match, TRBD1 (5 bases). CDR3 length: 14 amino acids. Germline V gene lookup returns CDR1 SGHTA and CDR2 FQGTGA. V lost 1 base and J 6 bases, leaving 12 bases between the germline ends.

The chain joins TRBV24-1 to TRBJ2-3; maybe TRBD2 (5 bases). This CDR3 spans 13 amino acids. Trimming removed 10 bases from V and 1 base from J, with 11 bases in between. The V gene's germline CDR1 is KGHDR and CDR2 SFDVKD. The CDR3, as DNA: TGTGCCACTGCCCAGAGGGGCACAGATACGCAGTATTTT. It codes for CATAQRGTDTQYF.

This chain links TRBV20-1 with TRBJ1-5; perhaps TRBD1 as D (5 bases). The ends were cut back, 1 base at V and 8 bases at J, with 6 bases in the middle. Per germline, CDR1 DFQATT and CDR2 SNEGSKA (reference sequence). CDR3 length: 11 residues. This CDR3 is CSARAGKPQHF. For the CDR3, the DNA is TGCAGTGCTAGAGCAGGGAAGCCCCAGCATTTT.

J is TRBJ2-5 and V is TRBV2; 9 bases match TRBD1. The CDR3 length is 18 residues. J lost 4 bases, V lost 8 bases, and 20 bases had no gene match. Germline CDR1 is SNHLY and CDR2 is FYNNEI. CDR3 nucleotide sequence: TGTGCCAGCCGCGGGACCGTGGGCCCGGGACAGGGAATAGAGACCCAGTACTTC. It translates to CASRGTVGPGQGIETQYF.

CDR3 in DNA: TGTGCCAGCAGTACTATCACGGGCACAGATACGCAGTATTTT. Its translation is CASSTITGTDTQYF. The V and J genes are TRBV2 and TRBJ2-3; D is unclear. This CDR3 is 14 amino acids long. Deletions cut 5 bases from V and 1 base from J, with 10 bases between. CDR1 is SNHLY, CDR2 FYNNEI, per germline.